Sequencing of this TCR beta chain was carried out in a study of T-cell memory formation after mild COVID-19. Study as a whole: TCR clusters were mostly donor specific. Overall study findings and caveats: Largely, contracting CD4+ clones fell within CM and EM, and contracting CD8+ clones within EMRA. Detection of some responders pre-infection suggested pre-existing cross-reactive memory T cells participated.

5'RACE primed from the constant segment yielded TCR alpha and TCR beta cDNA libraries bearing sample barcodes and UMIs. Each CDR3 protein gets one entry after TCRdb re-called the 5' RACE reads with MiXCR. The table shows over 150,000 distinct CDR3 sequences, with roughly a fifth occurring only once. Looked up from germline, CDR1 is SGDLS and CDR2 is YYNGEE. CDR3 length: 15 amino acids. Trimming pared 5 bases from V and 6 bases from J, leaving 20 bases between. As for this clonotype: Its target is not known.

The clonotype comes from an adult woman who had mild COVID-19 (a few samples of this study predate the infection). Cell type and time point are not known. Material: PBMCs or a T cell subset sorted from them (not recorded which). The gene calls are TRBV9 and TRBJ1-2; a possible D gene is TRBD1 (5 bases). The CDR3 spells CASSAGGTVGDGYTF. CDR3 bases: TGTGCCAGCAGTGCAGGAGGCACGGTGGGGGATGGCTACACCTTC.